A single sample is the source of the 3 T cell receptor beta chains below, sequenced in a study of T cell responses to AZD1222 COVID-19 vaccine. Sequencing used immunoSEQ multiplex PCR; TCRdb keeps in-frame clones, though not all of them. The sample lists under 50,000 clones, 80% to 90% seen once, with 1% to 1.3% in the top ten. The material was peripheral blood, obtained 28 days after the second AZD1222 dose. The receptors stem from an adult who received the AZD1222 COVID-19 vaccine.

The gene calls are TRBV29-1 and TRBJ1-1; D remains unclear. The CDR3 covers 13 residues. The germline gives CDR1 SQVTM, CDR2 ANQGSEA. V dropped 5 bases and J dropped 1 base, with 11 bases sitting between them. The CDR3, as DNA: TGCAGCGTTATTAGGCACCCGAACACTGAAGCTTTCTTT. It translates to CSVIRHPNTEAFF.

This rearrangement joins TRBV6-1 to TRBJ1-1; D call uncertain. The CDR3 contains 14 residues. In germline, CDR1 is MNHNS, CDR2 SASEGT. V was shortened by 3 bases and J by 1 base, with 9 bases between the two germline ends. This chain's CDR3 is CASSEWQRNTEAFF. The CDR3 DNA follows: TGTGCCAGCAGTGAGTGGCAGAGGAACACTGAAGCTTTCTTT.

The V call is TRBV3-1 (or the pseudogene TRBV3-2), the J call TRBJ2-5; D not resolved. This CDR3 comprises 13 residues. Germline V gene lookup returns CDR1 LGHDT and CDR2 YNNKEL (reference sequence). The V and J ends lost 6 bases and 4 bases respectively, with 12 bases between them. The CDR3 DNA sequence: TGTGCCAGCAGGCCAAGGGCTCCAGAGACCCAGTACTTC. This sequence encodes CASRPRAPETQYF.